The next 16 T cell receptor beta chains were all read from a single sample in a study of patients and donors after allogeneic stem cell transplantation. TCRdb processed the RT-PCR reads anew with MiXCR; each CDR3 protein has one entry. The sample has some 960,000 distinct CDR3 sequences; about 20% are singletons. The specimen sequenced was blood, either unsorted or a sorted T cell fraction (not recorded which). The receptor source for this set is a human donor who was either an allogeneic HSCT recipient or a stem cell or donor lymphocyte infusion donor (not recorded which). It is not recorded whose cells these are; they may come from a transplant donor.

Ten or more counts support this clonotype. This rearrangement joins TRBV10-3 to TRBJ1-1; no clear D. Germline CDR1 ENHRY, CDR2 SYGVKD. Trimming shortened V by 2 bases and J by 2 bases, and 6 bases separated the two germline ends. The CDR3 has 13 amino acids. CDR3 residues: CAISEGTNTEAFF. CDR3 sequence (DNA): TGTGCCATCAGTGAGGGCACCAACACTGAAGCTTTCTTT.

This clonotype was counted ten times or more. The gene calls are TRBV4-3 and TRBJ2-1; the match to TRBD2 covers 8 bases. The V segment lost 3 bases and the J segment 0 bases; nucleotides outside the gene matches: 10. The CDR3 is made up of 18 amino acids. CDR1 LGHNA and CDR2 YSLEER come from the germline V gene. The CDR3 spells CASSQDYSGASSYNEQFF. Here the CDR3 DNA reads TGCGCCAGCAGCCAGGATTATAGCGGGGCAAGCTCCTACAATGAGCAGTTCTTC.

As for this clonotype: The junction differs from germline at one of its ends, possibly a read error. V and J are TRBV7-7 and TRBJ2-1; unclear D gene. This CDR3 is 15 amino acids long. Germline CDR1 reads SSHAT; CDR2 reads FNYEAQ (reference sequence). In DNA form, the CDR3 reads TGTGCTAGCAGCTTATGGACGGTGTCCTACAATGAGCAGTTCTTC. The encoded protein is CASSLWTVSYNEQFF.

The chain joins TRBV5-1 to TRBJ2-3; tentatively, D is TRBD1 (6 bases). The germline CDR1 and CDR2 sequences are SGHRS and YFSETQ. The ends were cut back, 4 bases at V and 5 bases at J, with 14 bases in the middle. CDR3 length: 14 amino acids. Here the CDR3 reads CASSIRQAGDTQYF. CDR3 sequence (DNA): TGCGCCAGCAGCATCCGACAGGCGGGAGATACGCAGTATTTT.

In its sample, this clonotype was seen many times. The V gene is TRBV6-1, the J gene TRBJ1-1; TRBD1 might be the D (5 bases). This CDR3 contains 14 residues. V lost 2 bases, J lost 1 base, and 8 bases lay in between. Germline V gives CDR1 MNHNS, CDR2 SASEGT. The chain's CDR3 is CASSEQGQNTEAFF. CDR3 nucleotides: TGTGCCAGCAGTGAACAGGGTCAGAACACTGAAGCTTTCTTT.

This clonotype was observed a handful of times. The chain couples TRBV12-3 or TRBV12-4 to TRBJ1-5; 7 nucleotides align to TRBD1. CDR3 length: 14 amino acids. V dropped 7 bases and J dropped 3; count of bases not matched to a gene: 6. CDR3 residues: CASTADRFNQPQHF. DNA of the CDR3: TGTGCCAGCACCGCGGACAGGTTCAATCAGCCCCAGCATTTT.

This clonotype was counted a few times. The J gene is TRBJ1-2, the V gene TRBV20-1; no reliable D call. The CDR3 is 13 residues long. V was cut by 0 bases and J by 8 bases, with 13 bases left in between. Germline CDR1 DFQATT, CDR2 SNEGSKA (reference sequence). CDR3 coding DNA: TGCAGTGCTAGAGATCGAATTAGGGTAGGCTACACCTTC. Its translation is CSARDRIRVGYTF.

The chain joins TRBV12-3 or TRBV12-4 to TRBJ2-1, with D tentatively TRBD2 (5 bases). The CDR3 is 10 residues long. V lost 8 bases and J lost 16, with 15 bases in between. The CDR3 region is CASGHGRTFF. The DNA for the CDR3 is TGTGCCAGCGGCCACGGACGGACTTTCTTC.

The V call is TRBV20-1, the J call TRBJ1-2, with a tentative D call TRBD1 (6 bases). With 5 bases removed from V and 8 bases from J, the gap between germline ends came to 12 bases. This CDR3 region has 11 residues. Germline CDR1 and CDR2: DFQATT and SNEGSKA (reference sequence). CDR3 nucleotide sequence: TGCAGTGCTTTCAAGGGGGGGGGCTACACCTTC. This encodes CSAFKGGGYTF.

The CDR3 sequence is CASSLGSHHLNTEAFF. The CDR3, as DNA: TGTGCCAGCAGCTTAGGAAGTCACCACCTGAACACTGAAGCTTTCTTT. This chain links TRBV11-2 with TRBJ1-1; D uncertain. Looked up from germline, CDR1 is SGHAT and CDR2 is FQNNGV. Deletions cut 1 base from V and 0 bases from J, with 12 bases between. The CDR3 has 16 amino acids.

The CDR3 nucleotides read TGTGCCAGCAGCCGGCAGACAGGCCTGAGTACTGAAGCTTTCTTT. It is translated as CASSRQTGLSTEAFF. This chain connects TRBV3-1 to TRBJ1-1; the D gene is possibly TRBD1 (6 bases). Germline V lookup: CDR1 LGHDT, CDR2 YNNKEL (reference sequence). This CDR3 contains 15 residues. The V gene lost 4 bases and the J gene lost 5 bases, with 17 bases spanning the gap.

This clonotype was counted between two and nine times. CDR3 in amino acids: CASSVGGGGASETQYF. The CDR3 bases are TGTGCCAGCAGCGTAGGAGGCGGGGGGGCCTCTGAGACCCAGTACTTC. This rearrangement joins TRBV9 to TRBJ2-5; 9 bases fit TRBD2. The germline gives CDR1 SGDLS, CDR2 YYNGEE. Trimming at V came to 0 bases and at J to 5 bases, leaving 8 bases not matched to a gene. The CDR3 spans 16 residues.

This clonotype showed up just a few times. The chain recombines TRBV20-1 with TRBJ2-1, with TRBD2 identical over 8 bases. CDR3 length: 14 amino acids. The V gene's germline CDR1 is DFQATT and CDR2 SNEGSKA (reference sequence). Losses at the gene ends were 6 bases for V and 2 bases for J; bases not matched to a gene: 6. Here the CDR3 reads CSATGGAAYNEQFF. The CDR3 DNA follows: TGCAGTGCAACGGGGGGGGCGGCCTACAATGAGCAGTTCTTC.

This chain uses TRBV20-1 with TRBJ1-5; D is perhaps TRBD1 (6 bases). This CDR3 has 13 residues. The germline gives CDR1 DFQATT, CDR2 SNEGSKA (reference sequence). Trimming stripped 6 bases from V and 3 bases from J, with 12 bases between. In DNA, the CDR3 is TGCAGTGCACCCAGGGGACACAATCAGCCCCAGCATTTT. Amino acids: CSAPRGHNQPQHF.

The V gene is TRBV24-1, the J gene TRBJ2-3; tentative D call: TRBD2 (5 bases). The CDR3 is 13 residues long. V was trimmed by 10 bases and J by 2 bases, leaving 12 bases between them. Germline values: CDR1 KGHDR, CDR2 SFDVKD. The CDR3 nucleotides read TGTGCCACGCAGACTACTAACACAGATACGCAGTATTTT. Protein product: CATQTTNTDTQYF.

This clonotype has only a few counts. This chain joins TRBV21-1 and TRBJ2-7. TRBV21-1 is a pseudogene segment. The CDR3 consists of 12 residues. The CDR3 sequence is CASSKGKDEQYF. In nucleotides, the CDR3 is TGTGCCAGCAGCAAAGGAAAGGACGAGCAGTACTTC.